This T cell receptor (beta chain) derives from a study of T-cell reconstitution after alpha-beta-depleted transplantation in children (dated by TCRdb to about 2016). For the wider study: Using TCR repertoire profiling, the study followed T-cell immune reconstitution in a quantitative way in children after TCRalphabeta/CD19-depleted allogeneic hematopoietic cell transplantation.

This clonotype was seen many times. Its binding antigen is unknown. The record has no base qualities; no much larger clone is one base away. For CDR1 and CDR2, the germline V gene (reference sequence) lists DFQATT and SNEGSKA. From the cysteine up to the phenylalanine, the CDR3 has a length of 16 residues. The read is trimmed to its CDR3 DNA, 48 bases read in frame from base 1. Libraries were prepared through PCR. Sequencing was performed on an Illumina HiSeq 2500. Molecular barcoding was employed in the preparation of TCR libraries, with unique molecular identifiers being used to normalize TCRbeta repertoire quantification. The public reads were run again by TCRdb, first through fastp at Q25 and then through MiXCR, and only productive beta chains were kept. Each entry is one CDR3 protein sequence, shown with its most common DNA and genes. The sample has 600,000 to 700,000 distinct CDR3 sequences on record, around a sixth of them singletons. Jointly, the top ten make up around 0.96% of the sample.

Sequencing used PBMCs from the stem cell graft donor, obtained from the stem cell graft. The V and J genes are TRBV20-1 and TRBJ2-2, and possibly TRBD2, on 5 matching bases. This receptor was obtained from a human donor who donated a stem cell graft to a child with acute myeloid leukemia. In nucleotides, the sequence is TGCAGCGCCCGTGATCGGGGAGAGACGAACACCGGGGAGCTGTTTTTT. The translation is CSARDRGETNTGELFF.